The present T cell receptor beta chain was sequenced within a study of blood T cell repertoires in COVID-19. Study information: The origin of the acute and convalescent COVID-19 samples was the United States, Italy and Spain. From T cells, B-cell-depleted T cells, or PBMCs came the material, which was cDNA or gDNA.

TCRdb keeps only in-frame clones here, not all; method: immunoSEQ multiplex PCR. The data hold about 42,000 clones, with approximately 91% observed a single time. The sample comprised peripheral blood. The TCR sequence derives from a human donor in a cohort sampled during active COVID-19.

CDR3 bases: TGCGCCAGCAGCAAGAGTCAGGGGATCATGAACACTGAAGCTTTCTTT. It translates to CASSKSQGIMNTEAFF. The V and J genes are TRBV5-1 and TRBJ1-1, with D possibly being TRBD1 (6 bases). CDR3 length: 16 amino acids. The V end lost 4 bases, the J end lost 0 bases, and 16 bases lay between the germline ends. Germline V lookup: CDR1 SGHRS, CDR2 YFSETQ.